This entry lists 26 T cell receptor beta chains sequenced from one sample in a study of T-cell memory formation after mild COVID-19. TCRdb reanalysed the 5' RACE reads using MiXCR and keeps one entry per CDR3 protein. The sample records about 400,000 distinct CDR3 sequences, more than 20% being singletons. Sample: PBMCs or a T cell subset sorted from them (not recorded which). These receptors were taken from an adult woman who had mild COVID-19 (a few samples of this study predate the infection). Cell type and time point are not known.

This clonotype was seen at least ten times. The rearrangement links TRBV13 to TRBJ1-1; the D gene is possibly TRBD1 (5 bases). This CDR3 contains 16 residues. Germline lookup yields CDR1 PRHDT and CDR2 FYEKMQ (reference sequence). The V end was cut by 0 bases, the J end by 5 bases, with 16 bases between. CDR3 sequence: CASSLGLGLKGTEAFF. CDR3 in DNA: TGTGCCAGCAGCTTAGGCCTGGGGCTCAAGGGGACTGAAGCTTTCTTT. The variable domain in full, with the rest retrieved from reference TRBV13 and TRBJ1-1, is AAGVIQSPRHLIKEKRETATLKCYPIPRHDTVYWYQQGPGQDPQFLISFYEKMQSDKGSIPDRFSAQQFSDYHSELNMSSLELGDSALYFCASSLGLGLKGTEAFFGQGTRLTVV.

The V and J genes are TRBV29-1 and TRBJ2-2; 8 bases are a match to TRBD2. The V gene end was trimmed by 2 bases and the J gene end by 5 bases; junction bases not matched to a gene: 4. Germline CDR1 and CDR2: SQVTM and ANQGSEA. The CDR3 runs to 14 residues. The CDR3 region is CSVETGGWTGELFF. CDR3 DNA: TGCAGCGTTGAAACGGGAGGGTGGACCGGGGAGCTGTTTTTT.

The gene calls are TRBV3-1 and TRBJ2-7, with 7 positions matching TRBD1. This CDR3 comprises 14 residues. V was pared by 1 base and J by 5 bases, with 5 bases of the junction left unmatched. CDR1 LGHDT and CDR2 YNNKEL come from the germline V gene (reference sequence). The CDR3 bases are TGTGCCAGCAGCCAAGGACAGGGAATCCACGAGCAGTACTTC. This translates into CASSQGQGIHEQYF.

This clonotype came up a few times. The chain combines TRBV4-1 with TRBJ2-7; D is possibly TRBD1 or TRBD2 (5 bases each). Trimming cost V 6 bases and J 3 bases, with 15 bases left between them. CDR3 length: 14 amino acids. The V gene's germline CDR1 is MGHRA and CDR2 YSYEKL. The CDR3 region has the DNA TGCGCCAGCAGTCCCCTGGGGGTCGGCTACGAGCAGTACTTC. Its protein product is CASSPLGVGYEQYF.

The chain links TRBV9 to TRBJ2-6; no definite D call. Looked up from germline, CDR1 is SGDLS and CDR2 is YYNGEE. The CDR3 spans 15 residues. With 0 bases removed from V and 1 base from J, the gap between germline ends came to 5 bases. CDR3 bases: TGTGCCAGCAGCGTAGCTGGTTCTGGGGCCAACGTCCTGACTTTC. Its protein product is CASSVAGSGANVLTF.

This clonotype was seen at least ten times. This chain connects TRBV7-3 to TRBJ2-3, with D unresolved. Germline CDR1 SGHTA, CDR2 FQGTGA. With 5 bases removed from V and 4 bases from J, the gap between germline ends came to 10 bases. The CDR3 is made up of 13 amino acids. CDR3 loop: CASSRIKADTQYF. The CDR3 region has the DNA TGTGCCAGCAGCCGAATAAAGGCAGATACGCAGTATTTT.

The CDR3 loop is CASSPYGGGQETQYF. The DNA of the CDR3 is TGCGCCAGCAGCCCTTACGGCGGGGGCCAAGAGACCCAGTACTTC. V gene TRBV5-1 combines with J gene TRBJ2-5; 7 nucleotides align to TRBD2. The CDR3 loop spans 15 amino acids. Trimming removed 4 bases from V and 1 base from J; junction bases left unmatched: 7. CDR1 is SGHRS and CDR2 is YFSETQ in the germline V gene.

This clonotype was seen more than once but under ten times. The CDR3 protein is CASSSYSKQYF. In DNA, the CDR3 is TGTGCCAGCAGCTCATACAGTAAGCAGTACTTC. J is TRBJ2-7 and V is TRBV7-2; D unclear. The CDR3 length is 11 residues. V lost 4 bases, J lost 8 bases, and 9 bases lay in between. Germline values: CDR1 SGHTA, CDR2 FQGNSA.

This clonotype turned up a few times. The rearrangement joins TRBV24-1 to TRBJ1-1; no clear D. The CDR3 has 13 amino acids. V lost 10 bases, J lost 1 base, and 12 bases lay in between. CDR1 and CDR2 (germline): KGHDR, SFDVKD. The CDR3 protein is CATAAHPNTEAFF. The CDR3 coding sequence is TGTGCCACAGCCGCACATCCGAACACTGAAGCTTTCTTT.

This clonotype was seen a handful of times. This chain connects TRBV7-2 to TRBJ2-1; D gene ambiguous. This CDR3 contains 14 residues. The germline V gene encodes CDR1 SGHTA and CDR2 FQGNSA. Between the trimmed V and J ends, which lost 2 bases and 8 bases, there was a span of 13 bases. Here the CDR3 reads CASSLISGWDEQFF. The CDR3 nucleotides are TGTGCCAGCAGCTTAATCTCCGGGTGGGATGAGCAGTTCTTC.

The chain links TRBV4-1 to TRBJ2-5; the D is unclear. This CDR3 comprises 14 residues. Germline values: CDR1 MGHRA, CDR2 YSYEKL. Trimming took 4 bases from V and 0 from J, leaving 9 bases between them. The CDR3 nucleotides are TGCGCCAGCAGCCTCACTATGTACCAAGAGACCCAGTACTTC. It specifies CASSLTMYQETQYF.

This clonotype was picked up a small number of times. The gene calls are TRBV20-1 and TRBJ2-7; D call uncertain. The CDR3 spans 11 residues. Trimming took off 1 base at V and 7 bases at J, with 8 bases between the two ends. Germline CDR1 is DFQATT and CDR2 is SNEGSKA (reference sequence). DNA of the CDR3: TGCAGTGCTAGAGCCAGAAGGGAGCAGTACTTC. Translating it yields CSARARREQYF.

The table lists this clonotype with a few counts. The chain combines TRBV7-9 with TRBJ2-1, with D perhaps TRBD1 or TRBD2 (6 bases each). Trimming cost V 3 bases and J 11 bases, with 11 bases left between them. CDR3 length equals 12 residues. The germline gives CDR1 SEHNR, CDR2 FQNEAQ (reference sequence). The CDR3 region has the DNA TGTGCCAGCAGCTTCATGGGGGGCCAGCAGTTCTTC. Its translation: CASSFMGGQQFF.

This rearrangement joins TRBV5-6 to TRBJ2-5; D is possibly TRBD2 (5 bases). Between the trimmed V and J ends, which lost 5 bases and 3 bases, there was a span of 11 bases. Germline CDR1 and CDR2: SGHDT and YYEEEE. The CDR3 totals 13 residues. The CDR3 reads CASRPGGKETQYF. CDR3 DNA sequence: TGTGCCAGCAGACCCGGAGGTAAAGAGACCCAGTACTTC.

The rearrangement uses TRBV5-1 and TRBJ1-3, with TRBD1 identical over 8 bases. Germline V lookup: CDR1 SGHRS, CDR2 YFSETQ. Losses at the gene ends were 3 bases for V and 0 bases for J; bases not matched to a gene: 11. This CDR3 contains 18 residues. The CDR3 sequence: CASSSDRADFISGNTIYF. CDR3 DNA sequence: TGCGCCAGCAGCTCGGACAGGGCGGATTTTATCTCTGGAAACACCATATATTTT.

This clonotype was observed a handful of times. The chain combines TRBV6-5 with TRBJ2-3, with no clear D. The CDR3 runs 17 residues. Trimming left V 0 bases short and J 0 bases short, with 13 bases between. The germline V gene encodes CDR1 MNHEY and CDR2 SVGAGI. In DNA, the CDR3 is TGTGCCAGCAGTTACTCGGGCGACACTTATAGCACAGATACGCAGTATTTT. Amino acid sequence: CASSYSGDTYSTDTQYF.

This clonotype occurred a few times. DNA for the CDR3: TGCAGTGCTCACCAGCCTAGCGCCTCAGGGAGTAACGGGGAGCTGTTTTTT. Translating gives CSAHQPSASGSNGELFF. This rearrangement joins TRBV20-1 to TRBJ2-2, with D perhaps TRBD2 (6 bases). The length of the CDR3 is 17 residues. The germline V gene has CDR1 DFQATT and CDR2 SNEGSKA (reference sequence). Trimming cost V 5 bases and J 7 bases, with 26 bases left between them.

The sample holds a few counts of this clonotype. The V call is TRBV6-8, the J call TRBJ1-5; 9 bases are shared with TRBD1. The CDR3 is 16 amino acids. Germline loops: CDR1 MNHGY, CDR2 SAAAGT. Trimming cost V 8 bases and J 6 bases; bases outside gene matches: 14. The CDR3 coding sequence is TGTGCCAGCGGATCTTCTAGGGACAGGGAGATTCAGCCCCAGCATTTT. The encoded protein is CASGSSRDREIQPQHF.

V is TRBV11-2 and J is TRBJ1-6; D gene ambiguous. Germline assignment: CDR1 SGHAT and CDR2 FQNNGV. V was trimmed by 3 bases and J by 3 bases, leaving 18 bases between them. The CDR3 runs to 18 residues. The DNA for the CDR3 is TGTGCCAGCAGCTTCGATCGTGGGGATATCCGCTATAATTCACCCCTCCACTTT. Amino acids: CASSFDRGDIRYNSPLHF.

The CDR3 DNA reads as TGTGCCAGCAGCAAGGGCTGTGGGGGTACTTCCTACGAGCAGTACTTC. It specifies CASSKGCGGTSYEQYF. This chain links TRBV21-1 with TRBJ2-7; the listed D gene, TRBD1, was not tested against the DNA. TRBV21-1 represents a pseudogene. CDR3 length equals 16 residues.

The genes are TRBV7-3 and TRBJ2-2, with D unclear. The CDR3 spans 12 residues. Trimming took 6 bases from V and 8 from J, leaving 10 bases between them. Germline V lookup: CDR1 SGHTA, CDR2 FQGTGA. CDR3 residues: CASSVGRGELFF. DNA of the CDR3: TGTGCCAGCAGTGTGGGCCGAGGGGAGCTGTTTTTT.

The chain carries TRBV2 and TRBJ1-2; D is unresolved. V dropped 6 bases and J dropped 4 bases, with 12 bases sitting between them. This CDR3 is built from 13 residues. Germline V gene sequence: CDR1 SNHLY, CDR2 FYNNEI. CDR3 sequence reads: CASRPGGPYGYTF. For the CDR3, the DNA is TGTGCCAGCAGGCCCGGAGGGCCCTATGGCTACACCTTC.

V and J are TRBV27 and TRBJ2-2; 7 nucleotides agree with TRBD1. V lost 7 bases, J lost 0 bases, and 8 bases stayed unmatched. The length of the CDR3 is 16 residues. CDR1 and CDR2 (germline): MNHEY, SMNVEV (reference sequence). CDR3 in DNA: TGTGCCAGCAAATTCGGACAGGAATCGAACACCGGGGAGCTGTTTTTT. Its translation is CASKFGQESNTGELFF.

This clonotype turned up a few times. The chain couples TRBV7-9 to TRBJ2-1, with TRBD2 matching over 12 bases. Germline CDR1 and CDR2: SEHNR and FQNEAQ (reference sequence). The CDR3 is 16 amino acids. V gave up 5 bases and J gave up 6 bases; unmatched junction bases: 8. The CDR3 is CASSPASGRASNEQFF. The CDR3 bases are TGTGCCAGCAGCCCTGCTAGCGGGAGGGCTTCCAATGAGCAGTTCTTC.

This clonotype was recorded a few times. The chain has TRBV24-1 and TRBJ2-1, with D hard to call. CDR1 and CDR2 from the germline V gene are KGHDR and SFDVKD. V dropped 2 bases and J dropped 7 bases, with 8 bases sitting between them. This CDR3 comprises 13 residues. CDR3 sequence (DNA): TGTGCCACCAGTGATTCGTACACGAATGAGCAGTTCTTC. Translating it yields CATSDSYTNEQFF.

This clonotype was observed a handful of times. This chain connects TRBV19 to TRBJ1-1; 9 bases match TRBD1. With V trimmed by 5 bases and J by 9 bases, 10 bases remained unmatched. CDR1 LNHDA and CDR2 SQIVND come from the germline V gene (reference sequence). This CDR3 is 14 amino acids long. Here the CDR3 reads CASSHRDRAPKAFF. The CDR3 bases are TGTGCCAGTAGTCATCGGGACAGGGCCCCGAAAGCTTTCTTT.